This T cell receptor (beta chain) was observed in a study of blood T cell repertoires in COVID-19. Study information: The samples span acute and convalescent COVID-19 from the United States, Italy and Spain. PBMCs, B-cell-depleted T cells, or T cells provided the cDNA or gDNA that made up the material.

Germline-derived CDR1 and CDR2 are MDHEN and SYDVKM. The CDR3 extends over 15 amino acids. Trimming cost V 1 base and J 5 bases, with 14 bases left between them. Authors' processing steps: By means of reference gene primer amplification, nucleated cell counts were estimated. Profiling relied on immunoSEQ multiplex PCR, and the TCRdb table lists in-frame clones only, not all of them. The D gene and trimming were derived from the DNA, and the V and J assignments and clone size from that table. In the table there are roughly 200,000 clones, 87% of which are singletons. The sample comprised peripheral blood. The chain has TRBV28 and TRBJ1-2; D possibly corresponds to TRBD1 (5 bases). The TCR sequence derives from a man in his 60s who had recovered from COVID-19. CDR3 sequence reads: CASSLYGGEAYGYTF. The CDR3 coding sequence is TGTGCCAGCAGTTTATACGGGGGGGAAGCTTATGGCTACACCTTC.